These 19 T cell receptor beta chains originate from one sample sequenced in a study of blood T cell repertoires in COVID-19. Clones were sequenced by immunoSEQ multiplex PCR, and TCRdb holds only the in-frame ones, with some missing. The sample carries tens of thousands of clones, around nine tenths recorded once. The sequencing sample was made of peripheral blood. The receptor source for this set is a man aged 70-80 years with acute or convalescent COVID-19.

The chain couples TRBV9 to TRBJ2-1; 10 bases map to TRBD2. With 3 bases clipped from V and 6 bases from J, the junction kept 6 bases outside the gene matches. CDR3 length: 15 amino acids. Germline CDR1 is SGDLS and CDR2 is YYNGEE. The CDR3 DNA reads as TGTGCCAGCAGCGCCGGACTAGCGGTTAGCAATGAGCAGTTCTTC. Translating gives CASSAGLAVSNEQFF.

The chain has TRBV6-5 and TRBJ2-5; a weak D match, TRBD2 (5 bases). Trimming shortened V by 0 bases and J by 5 bases, and 13 bases separated the two germline ends. This CDR3 has 15 amino acids. The V gene's germline CDR1 is MNHEY and CDR2 SVGAGI. This CDR3 reads CASSYSGGRIETQYF. As DNA, the CDR3 is TGTGCCAGCAGTTACTCGGGCGGGCGGATCGAGACCCAGTACTTC.

The chain combines TRBV5-1 with TRBJ1-4, with 8 bases that match TRBD1. The length of the CDR3 is 14 residues. Germline assignment: CDR1 SGHRS and CDR2 YFSETQ. V dropped 0 bases and J dropped 8; count of bases not matched to a gene: 3. The CDR3 spells CASSLDRGEEKLFF. CDR3 DNA: TGCGCCAGCAGCTTGGACAGGGGGGAGGAAAAACTGTTTTTT.

The CDR3 DNA follows: TGTGCCAGCAGCCCACCAGGGTCCTTTCCCTACGAGCAGTACTTC. Its protein is CASSPPGSFPYEQYF. The rearrangement uses TRBV14 and TRBJ2-7, with D tentatively TRBD1 (5 bases). V lost 4 bases and J lost 2, with 15 bases in between. Germline V lookup: CDR1 SGHDN, CDR2 FVKESK. The CDR3 is 15 residues long.

The chain combines TRBV7-9 with TRBJ1-1, with D perhaps TRBD1 (5 bases). This CDR3 has 13 residues. V was clipped by 0 bases and J by 5 bases, with 7 bases between them. Germline values: CDR1 SEHNR, CDR2 FQNEAQ (reference sequence). The CDR3 DNA follows: TGTGCCAGCAGCTTAGCTGCAGGGACTGAAGCTTTCTTT. Amino acids: CASSLAAGTEAFF.

The chain joins TRBV19 to TRBJ1-2, with unresolved D. Trimming took 2 bases from V and 2 from J, leaving 15 bases between them. Germline CDR1 LNHDA, CDR2 SQIVND (reference sequence). There are 16 residues in the CDR3. CDR3 protein: CASSISPPRGNYGYTF. The CDR3 bases are TGTGCCAGTAGTATAAGTCCCCCCCGCGGGAACTATGGCTACACCTTC.

The genes are TRBV5-1 and TRBJ2-1; the match to TRBD1 covers 8 bases. Per germline, CDR1 SGHRS and CDR2 YFSETQ. Trimming cost V 0 bases and J 9 bases; bases outside gene matches: 5. The CDR3 consists of 14 residues. CDR3 residues: CASSLDQGAGEQFF. The CDR3 bases are TGCGCCAGCAGCTTGGACCAGGGGGCCGGTGAGCAGTTCTTC.

This rearrangement joins TRBV2 to TRBJ1-2; 8 positions match TRBD1. The J segment lost 7 bases and the V segment lost 6 bases, leaving 7 bases of the junction unmatched. The CDR3 spans 13 residues. The V gene's germline CDR1 is SNHLY and CDR2 FYNNEI. CDR3 region: CASSEITGGGYTF. The CDR3 DNA sequence: TGTGCCAGCAGCGAAATTACAGGGGGTGGCTACACCTTC.

This clone was picked up one time. CDR3: CASSFSDTQYF. Written as DNA, the CDR3 is TGTGCCAGCAGCTTTAGCGATACGCAGTATTTT. The chain combines TRBV13 with TRBJ2-3; the D is unclear. The CDR3 spans 11 residues. CDR1 PRHDT and CDR2 FYEKMQ come from the germline V gene (reference sequence). V was shortened by 3 bases and J by 6 bases, with 4 bases between the two germline ends.

The CDR3 nucleotides read TGTGCCAGCGGCCGGGACAGGGTGTACGAGCAGTACTTC. Translated: CASGRDRVYEQYF. The V call is TRBV12-3 or TRBV12-4, the J call TRBJ2-7; 9 bases are shared with TRBD1. The CDR3 sequence is 13 residues long. V shed 8 bases, J shed 4 bases, and the junction held 6 bases outside the gene matches.

The rearrangement joins TRBV18 to TRBJ2-5; D call uncertain. There are 12 residues in the CDR3. V shed 3 bases and J shed 3 bases, with 5 bases lying between them. Germline-derived CDR1 and CDR2 are KGHSH and LQKENI. The CDR3 loop is CASSPAEETQYF. DNA of the CDR3: TGTGCCAGCTCACCGGCAGAAGAGACCCAGTACTTC.

The rearrangement links TRBV5-6 to TRBJ2-5; 12 bases map to TRBD2. With 4 bases clipped from V and 3 bases from J, the junction kept 7 bases outside the gene matches. Germline-derived CDR1 and CDR2 are SGHDT and YYEEEE. The CDR3 has 16 amino acids. Written as DNA, the CDR3 is TGTGCCAGCAGCCCGACTAGCGGGAGAGTCGAAGAGACCCAGTACTTC. Amino acids: CASSPTSGRVEETQYF.

The chain carries TRBV7-2 and TRBJ2-1; D is perhaps TRBD2 (6 bases). The CDR3 has 15 amino acids. Germline CDR1 reads SGHTA; CDR2 reads FQGNSA. Trimming stripped 1 base from V and 2 bases from J, with 9 bases between. CDR3 in DNA: TGTGCCAGCAGCTTAGTCGGGGGAACCTACAATGAGCAGTTCTTC. This gives the protein CASSLVGGTYNEQFF.

This clone was seen once. The chain recombines TRBV28 with TRBJ1-1; D perhaps matches TRBD1 (5 bases). V gave up 5 bases and J gave up 5 bases, with 12 bases separating them. The CDR3 runs 13 residues. Germline V CDR1 and CDR2: MDHEN, SYDVKM. The CDR3 protein is CASSLEGATEAFF. In nucleotides, the CDR3 is TGTGCCAGCAGTCTTGAAGGGGCAACTGAAGCTTTCTTT.

This rearrangement joins TRBV11-2 to TRBJ1-1; D call uncertain. CDR1 is SGHAT, CDR2 FQNNGV, per germline. The CDR3 contains 14 residues. The V gene lost 1 base and the J gene lost 0 bases, with 6 bases spanning the gap. The DNA of the CDR3 is TGTGCCAGCAGCTTAGCACAGATGAACACTGAAGCTTTCTTT. Its protein product is CASSLAQMNTEAFF.

The chain has TRBV7-9 and TRBJ2-7, with TRBD2 matching over 9 bases. CDR3 size: 14 residues. V lost 3 bases, J lost 6 bases, and 6 bases stayed unmatched. Per the germline V gene, CDR1 is SEHNR and CDR2 is FQNEAQ (reference sequence). CDR3 DNA: TGTGCCAGCAGCTTCTGGCGGGAGGGGGGCGAGCAGTACTTC. This sequence encodes CASSFWREGGEQYF.

The chain combines TRBV6-5 with TRBJ2-7; TRBD2 matches 11 bases. Unmatched junction bases numbered 2, after V lost 4 bases and J lost 3 bases. Germline V gene sequence: CDR1 MNHEY, CDR2 SVGAGI. The CDR3 has 14 residues. CDR3 bases: TGTGCCAGCAGTTCTAGCGGGGGGATCTACGAGCAGTACTTC. Residues: CASSSSGGIYEQYF.

The chain recombines TRBV6-5 with TRBJ2-5; the match to TRBD2 covers 7 bases. Losses at the gene ends were 7 bases for V and 1 base for J; bases not matched to a gene: 3. The germline CDR1 and CDR2 sequences are MNHEY and SVGAGI. This CDR3 comprises 13 residues. Written as DNA, the CDR3 is TGTGCCAGCACCAAGCGGGGCCAAGAGACCCAGTACTTC. Protein sequence: CASTKRGQETQYF.

The chain combines TRBV3-1 (or the pseudogene TRBV3-2) with TRBJ2-7; TRBD2 agrees at 10 bases. CDR3 length: 17 residues. J lost 4 bases, V lost 1 base, and 10 bases had no gene match. Germline loops: CDR1 LGHDT, CDR2 YNNKEL (reference sequence). Here the CDR3 DNA reads TGTGCCAGCAGCCAAGCGGGGGCACTAGCGGGAAGGTACGAGCAGTACTTC. It is translated as CASSQAGALAGRYEQYF.